This T cell receptor beta chain emerged from a study of Ad26.COV2.S vaccination and SARS-CoV-2 variants. Study details: As a participant in COV1001, the donor was in the Ad26.COV2.S trial arm. Whole-study results and caveats: It was found that vaccine and placebo recipients had similar non-spike TCR breadth.

Treatment denoted: some 19 received Ad26.COV2.S at low or high dose, single or two shots; about 5 received placebo; per-sample allocation not given. Sampling was performed 63 days after the first vaccine or placebo injection. As concerns this clone: Antigen unknown.

The assay was immunoSEQ multiplex PCR, and TCRdb's table has in-frame clones only and misses some. The profile shows about 400,000 clones, approximately 90% of them singletons. This TCR derives from a person between 18 and 60 years old who received the Ad26.COV2.S COVID-19 vaccine or a placebo. This specimen consisted of peripheral blood, obtained in a trial of Ad26.COV2.S vaccine versus placebo.

Here the CDR3 DNA reads TGTGCCAGCAATGAGCAGGACACTGAAGCTTTCTTT. Translation gives CASNEQDTEAFF. The gene calls are TRBV28 and TRBJ1-1; no clear D. Trimming shortened V by 7 bases and J by 3 bases, and 9 bases separated the two germline ends. Germline V CDR1 and CDR2: MDHEN, SYDVKM. The CDR3 extends over 12 amino acids.